Here is one T cell receptor (beta chain) with its context. Its antigen is not known. The data originate from a study of T cell responses to AZD1222 COVID-19 vaccine. Per the germline V gene, CDR1 is KGHDR and CDR2 is SFDVKD. Trimming pared 7 bases from V and 5 bases from J, leaving 13 bases between. The CDR3 is 13 amino acids. The study's findings and limits: The study identified only 6 or 7 AZD1222 recipients as seropositive at baseline. Nearly half of spike-specific TCRs reportedly target unmutated variant regions.

Repertoires were generated with immunoSEQ multiplex PCR, while TCRdb's copy carries only in-frame clones and drops some. This table has approximately 120,000 clones, around 89% appearing once. This sample comprised peripheral blood, obtained on day 0 of MenACWY control vaccination. This clonotype originated in an adult in good health. V usage is TRBV24-1 and J usage is TRBJ2-5; D possibly corresponds to TRBD2 (6 bases). CDR3 amino acids: CATSPRGRETQYF. The DNA of the CDR3 is TGTGCCACCAGCCCCCGGGGGAGGGAGACCCAGTACTTC.